The present T cell receptor beta chain was sequenced within a study of OX40 agonist ivuxolimab in advanced cancers. V dropped 2 bases and J dropped 6 bases, with 9 bases sitting between them. CDR1 is SGDLS, CDR2 YYNGEE, per germline. The CDR3 runs 12 residues. Findings and caveats of the study: On average, CD8+ T cells had more expanded clones than CD4+. In the 0.1 to 3.0 mg/kg range, CD4+ and CD8+ blood T cells had expanded clonally by week 6.

Remarks on this clone: Its antigen is unknown.

Sequencing used immunoSEQ multiplex PCR; TCRdb keeps in-frame clones, though not all of them. The table includes some 50,000 clones, 84% detected once. This chain connects TRBV9 to TRBJ2-7; D perhaps matches TRBD2 (6 bases). The sample was CD4+ or CD8+ T cells sorted from blood, taken in a trial of the OX40 agonist ivuxolimab. The TCR comes from an adult with an advanced solid tumor such as melanoma, head and neck, liver or kidney cancer. CDR3 nucleotide sequence: TGTGCCAGCAGCGTCAGGAGGGTCGAGCAGTACTTC. Protein: CASSVRRVEQYF.